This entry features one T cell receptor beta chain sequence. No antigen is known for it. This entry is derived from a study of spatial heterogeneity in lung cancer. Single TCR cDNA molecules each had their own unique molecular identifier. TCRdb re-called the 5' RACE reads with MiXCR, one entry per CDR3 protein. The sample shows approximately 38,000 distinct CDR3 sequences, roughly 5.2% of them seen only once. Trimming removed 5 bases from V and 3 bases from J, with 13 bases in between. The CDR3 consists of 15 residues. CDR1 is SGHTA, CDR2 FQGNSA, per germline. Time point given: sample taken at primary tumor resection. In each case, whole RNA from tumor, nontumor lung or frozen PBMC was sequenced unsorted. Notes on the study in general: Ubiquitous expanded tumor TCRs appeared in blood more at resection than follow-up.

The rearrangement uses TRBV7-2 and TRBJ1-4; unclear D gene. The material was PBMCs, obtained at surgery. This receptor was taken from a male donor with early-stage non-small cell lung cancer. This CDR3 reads CASSPRGLPNEKLFF. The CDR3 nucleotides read TGTGCCAGCAGCCCGCGGGGTCTCCCTAATGAAAAACTGTTTTTT.